The 25 T cell receptor beta chains given below trace back to one sample, sequenced in a study of blood T cell repertoires in COVID-19. Data came from immunoSEQ multiplex PCR; TCRdb stores just in-frame clones and leaves some out. The table lists about 200,000 clones, about 81% of them singletons. The sequenced sample was peripheral blood. Receptors were obtained from a woman older than 75 with COVID-19, enrolled during active disease.

V is TRBV15 and J is TRBJ1-1; D unclear. Looked up from germline, CDR1 is LNHNV and CDR2 is YYDKDF (reference sequence). This CDR3 spans 14 amino acids. The ends were cut back, 3 bases at V and 1 base at J, with 9 bases in the middle. Here the CDR3 DNA reads TGTGCCACCAGCAGTGGGCGGGGGAACACTGAAGCTTTCTTT. As protein: CATSSGRGNTEAFF. Complete variable domain (other parts from reference TRBV15 and TRBJ1-1): DAMVIQNPRYQVTQFGKPVTLSCSQTLNHNVMYWYQQKSSQAPKLLFHYYDKDFNNEADTPDNFQSRRPNTSFCFLDIRSPGLGDTAMYLCATSSGRGNTEAFFGQGTRLTVV.

The chain carries TRBV19 and TRBJ1-2; D not resolved. The CDR3 sequence is 17 residues long. Trimming removed 0 bases from V and 0 bases from J, with 14 bases in between. Germline CDR1 is LNHDA and CDR2 is SQIVND (reference sequence). CDR3 bases: TGTGCCAGTAGTATAGAAGGAGTGACTACCCCTAACTATGGCTACACCTTC. It specifies CASSIEGVTTPNYGYTF.

The chain employs TRBV28 and TRBJ1-1; 7 bases agree with TRBD1. CDR1 MDHEN and CDR2 SYDVKM come from the germline V gene. With 10 bases clipped from V and 11 bases from J, the junction kept 19 bases outside the gene matches. The CDR3 extends over 14 amino acids. DNA of the CDR3: TGTGCCACTCACAACAGGGGACCGAACACTTGGGCTTTCTTT. The encoded protein is CATHNRGPNTWAFF.

The genes are TRBV27 and TRBJ1-5; D not resolved. V was trimmed by 1 base and J by 5 bases, leaving 12 bases between them. The CDR3 is made up of 15 amino acids. In germline, CDR1 is MNHEY, CDR2 SMNVEV (reference sequence). CDR3 DNA sequence: TGTGCCAGCAGTTTATTAGGCCCCGGGGATCAGCCCCAGCATTTT. This encodes CASSLLGPGDQPQHF.

This clone has a handful of counts. V usage is TRBV19 and J usage is TRBJ1-5, with TRBD1 matching 7 bases. This CDR3 has 15 residues. CDR1 is LNHDA, CDR2 SQIVND, per germline (reference sequence). V was pared by 7 bases and J by 4 bases, with 10 bases of the junction left unmatched. The CDR3 DNA reads as TGTGCCAGTAACCCCCGACAGGGCCGGAATCAGCCCCAGCATTTT. This encodes CASNPRQGRNQPQHF.

The rearrangement links TRBV9 to TRBJ2-5; D may be TRBD2 (6 bases). CDR3 length: 19 residues. CDR1 SGDLS and CDR2 YYNGEE come from the germline V gene. Trimming cost V 0 bases and J 2 bases, with 23 bases left between them. CDR3 sequence (DNA): TGTGCCAGCAGCGTAGCTGGTTGGGGACTTCAGGGACCTCAAGAGACCCAGTACTTC. Protein: CASSVAGWGLQGPQETQYF.

The V and J genes are TRBV7-2 and TRBJ1-1; tentatively, D is TRBD1 (5 bases). CDR1 SGHTA and CDR2 FQGNSA come from the germline V gene. This CDR3 spans 15 amino acids. V lost 4 bases, J lost 2 bases, and 14 bases lay in between. CDR3 nucleotide sequence: TGTGCCAGCAGCTGGGGAGGGACCGGAAACACTGAAGCTTTCTTT. Translating it yields CASSWGGTGNTEAFF.

V usage is TRBV14 and J usage is TRBJ2-7; D call uncertain. The CDR3 loop spans 11 amino acids. Trimming shortened V by 1 base and J by 6 bases, and 4 bases separated the two germline ends. The V gene's germline CDR1 is SGHDN and CDR2 FVKESK. CDR3: CASSQGAEQYF. CDR3 sequence (DNA): TGTGCCAGCAGCCAAGGGGCCGAGCAGTACTTC.

The chain joins TRBV10-1 to TRBJ2-1, with 11 positions matching TRBD2. With V trimmed by 8 bases and J by 0 bases, 12 bases remained unmatched. CDR3 size: 18 residues. Looked up from germline, CDR1 is WNHNN and CDR2 is SYGVQD (reference sequence). The CDR3 is CASSPSGGFSSSYNEQFF. CDR3 DNA: TGCGCCAGCTCCCCTAGCGGGGGGTTCTCCAGCTCCTACAATGAGCAGTTCTTC.

The genes are TRBV11-2 and TRBJ2-1; 10 bases fit TRBD2. V was clipped by 8 bases and J by 4 bases; unmatched bases: 5. CDR1 and CDR2 from the germline V gene are SGHAT and FQNNGV. CDR3 length: 14 amino acids. The CDR3 coding sequence is TGTGCCAGCGGCTGGACTAGCGGATACAATGAGCAGTTCTTC. This gives the protein CASGWTSGYNEQFF. The complete variable domain, with remaining parts taken from reference TRBV11-2 and TRBJ2-1, reads EAGVAQSPRYKIIEKRQSVAFWCNPISGHATLYWYQQILGQGPKLLIQFQNNGVVDDSQLPKDRFSAERLKGVDSTLKIQPAKLEDSAVYLCASGWTSGYNEQFFGPGTRLTVL.

This chain uses TRBV5-1 with TRBJ1-3, with D perhaps matching TRBD1 (6 bases). Trimming shortened V by 1 base and J by 4 bases, and 9 bases separated the two germline ends. This CDR3 is built from 14 residues. In germline, CDR1 is SGHRS, CDR2 YFSETQ. CDR3 nucleotides: TGCGCCAGCAGCTTGAGTGGACAGGGAAACACCATATATTTT. It yields the protein CASSLSGQGNTIYF.

The chain couples TRBV10-1 to TRBJ2-5; perhaps TRBD1 as D (5 bases). This CDR3 contains 14 residues. Germline V CDR1 and CDR2: WNHNN, SYGVQD (reference sequence). V was clipped by 6 bases and J by 2 bases, with 13 bases between them. The CDR3 nucleotides are TGCGCCAGCAGACCCAGTACAGGTCAAGAGACCCAGTACTTC. As protein: CASRPSTGQETQYF.

CDR3 DNA: TGTGCCAGCAGCGTGGGACAGGGTTTGGGCTACACCTTC. Protein product: CASSVGQGLGYTF. This sequence joins TRBV7-9 and TRBJ1-2; 9 bases are a match to TRBD1. The CDR3 is made up of 13 amino acids. Losses at the gene ends were 5 bases for V and 8 bases for J; bases not matched to a gene: 6. From germline, CDR1 is SEHNR and CDR2 FQNEAQ (reference sequence).

The chain carries TRBV3-1 (or the pseudogene TRBV3-2) and TRBJ2-5; 12 bases agree with TRBD2. CDR1 and CDR2 from the germline V gene are LGHDT and YNNKEL (reference sequence). Unmatched junction bases numbered 6, after V lost 2 bases and J lost 5 bases. CDR3 size: 16 residues. CDR3 coding DNA: TGTGCCAGCAGCCAAAACCTAGCGGGGGGGCCGGAGACCCAGTACTTC. Its protein is CASSQNLAGGPETQYF.

This clone occurred once. CDR3 loop: CASSRGGGRSTEAFF. The CDR3 DNA sequence: TGTGCCAGCAGCCGGGGCGGGGGGCGAAGCACTGAAGCTTTCTTT. The chain carries TRBV11-3 and TRBJ1-1; possibly TRBD1 for D (6 bases). This CDR3 contains 15 residues. The ends were cut back, 5 bases at V and 4 bases at J, with 17 bases in the middle. Germline V gene lookup returns CDR1 SGHNT and CDR2 YENEEA.

The chain links TRBV30 to TRBJ2-7, with 8 bases lining up with TRBD1. V dropped 0 bases and J dropped 7; count of bases not matched to a gene: 8. The CDR3 has 14 amino acids. Germline CDR1 reads GTSNPN; CDR2 reads SVGIG (reference sequence). CDR3 DNA: TGTGCCTGGAGTGTAGGTCAGGGGGCAGGAGAGCAGTACTTC. Amino acid sequence: CAWSVGQGAGEQYF.

The V gene is TRBV5-6, the J gene TRBJ1-5, with D uncertain. Germline assignment: CDR1 SGHDT and CDR2 YYEEEE. This CDR3 spans 14 amino acids. Trimming took off 1 base at V and 3 bases at J, with 8 bases between the two ends. CDR3 in DNA: TGTGCCAGCAGCTTGATCCGAGCCAATCAGCCCCAGCATTTT. As protein: CASSLIRANQPQHF.

The chain has TRBV30 and TRBJ1-2, with D uncertain. The V gene lost 0 bases and the J gene lost 0 bases, with 8 bases spanning the gap. Germline values: CDR1 GTSNPN, CDR2 SVGIG (reference sequence). The CDR3 length is 14 residues. CDR3 protein: CAWSVRAANYGYTF. As DNA, the CDR3 is TGTGCCTGGAGTGTACGTGCAGCTAACTATGGCTACACCTTC.

The chain couples TRBV7-9 to TRBJ2-1, with 13 bases identical to TRBD2. Germline V gives CDR1 SEHNR, CDR2 FQNEAQ (reference sequence). The length of the CDR3 is 16 residues. The junction had 8 bases not matched to a gene; V was cut back by 6 bases and J by 6 bases. CDR3: CASSYRTSGGRNEQFF. The CDR3 nucleotides read TGTGCCAGCAGTTATCGGACTAGCGGGGGACGCAATGAGCAGTTCTTC.

The gene calls are TRBV14 and TRBJ2-1, with 12 bases that match TRBD2. The CDR3 consists of 17 residues. Germline CDR1 and CDR2: SGHDN and FVKESK. Germline trimming cut 1 base from V and 8 bases from J; bases unmatched to any gene: 9. CDR3 loop: CASSQVKLAGGWDEQFF. CDR3 sequence (DNA): TGTGCCAGCAGCCAAGTTAAACTAGCGGGGGGTTGGGATGAGCAGTTCTTC. Based on the CDR3 plus reference TRBV14 and TRBJ2-1, the full variable domain is EAGVTQFPSHSVIEKGQTVTLRCDPISGHDNLYWYRRVMGKEIKFLLHFVKESKQDESGMPNNRFLAERTGGTYSTLKVQPAELEDSGVYFCASSQVKLAGGWDEQFFGPGTRLTVL.

The sample holds one count of this clone. V gene TRBV5-5 combines with J gene TRBJ1-1; no clear D. Per germline, CDR1 SGHKS and CDR2 YYEKEE (reference sequence). Trimming left V 5 bases short and J 9 bases short, with 20 bases between. This CDR3 spans 14 amino acids. The CDR3 sequence: CASSNSTGKEKAFF. DNA of the CDR3: TGTGCCAGCAGTAATTCAACGGGTAAGGAGAAAGCTTTCTTT. Drawing the rest from reference TRBV5-5 and TRBJ1-1, the complete variable domain is DAGVTQSPTHLIKTRGQQVTLRCSPISGHKSVSWYQQVLGQGPQFIFQYYEKEERGRGNFPDRFSARQFPNYSSELNVNALLLGDSALYLCASSNSTGKEKAFFGQGTRLTVV.

V and J are TRBV19 and TRBJ2-2, with D possibly being TRBD1 (5 bases). Germline lookup yields CDR1 LNHDA and CDR2 SQIVND (reference sequence). The CDR3 runs to 15 residues. V gave up 5 bases and J gave up 5 bases, with 15 bases separating them. The CDR3 sequence: CASSLGRAGTGELFF. CDR3 DNA: TGTGCCAGTAGTTTGGGCAGGGCTGGGACCGGGGAGCTGTTTTTT.

This chain joins TRBV24-1 and TRBJ1-5; no definite D call. CDR1 is KGHDR, CDR2 SFDVKD, per germline. V lost 6 bases and J 0 bases, leaving 17 bases between the germline ends. The CDR3 has 17 residues. For the CDR3, the DNA is TGTGCCACCAGTCGCACTAGGCAGGTTTATAGCAATCAGCCCCAGCATTTT. Its protein is CATSRTRQVYSNQPQHF.

The rearrangement links TRBV6-5 to TRBJ2-1, with 7 bases fitting TRBD2. V shed 7 bases, J shed 6 bases, and the junction held 9 bases outside the gene matches. Germline V gives CDR1 MNHEY, CDR2 SVGAGI. The length of the CDR3 is 14 residues. In DNA form, the CDR3 reads TGTGCCAGCAAGGAGGGGCCGGGGGGCAATGAGCAGTTCTTC. Residues: CASKEGPGGNEQFF.

A few counts support this clone. V is TRBV4-2 and J is TRBJ1-2; perhaps TRBD1 as D (5 bases). The V gene lost 4 bases and the J gene lost 2 bases, with 20 bases spanning the gap. This CDR3 is 17 amino acids long. CDR1 LGHNA and CDR2 YNFKEQ come from the germline V gene. CDR3 in amino acids: CASSLQAVTAANYGYTF. The DNA for the CDR3 is TGTGCCAGCAGCCTACAGGCCGTTACCGCCGCCAACTATGGCTACACCTTC.